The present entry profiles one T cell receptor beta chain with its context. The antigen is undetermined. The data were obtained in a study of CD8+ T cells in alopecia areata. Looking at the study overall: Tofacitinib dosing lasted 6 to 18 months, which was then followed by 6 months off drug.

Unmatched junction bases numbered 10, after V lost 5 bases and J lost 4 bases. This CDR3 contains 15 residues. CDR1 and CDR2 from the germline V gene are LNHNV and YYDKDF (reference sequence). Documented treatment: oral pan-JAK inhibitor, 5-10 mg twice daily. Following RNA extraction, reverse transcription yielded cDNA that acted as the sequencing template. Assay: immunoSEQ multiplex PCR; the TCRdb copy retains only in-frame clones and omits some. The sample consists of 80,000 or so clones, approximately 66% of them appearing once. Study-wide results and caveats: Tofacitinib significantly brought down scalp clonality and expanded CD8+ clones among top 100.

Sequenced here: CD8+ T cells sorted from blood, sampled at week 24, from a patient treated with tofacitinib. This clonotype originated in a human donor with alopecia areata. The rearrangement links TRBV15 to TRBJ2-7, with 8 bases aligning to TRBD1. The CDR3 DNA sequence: TGTGCCACCAGCGTCGCCGGGACAGGCGAATACGAGCAGTACTTC. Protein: CATSVAGTGEYEQYF.